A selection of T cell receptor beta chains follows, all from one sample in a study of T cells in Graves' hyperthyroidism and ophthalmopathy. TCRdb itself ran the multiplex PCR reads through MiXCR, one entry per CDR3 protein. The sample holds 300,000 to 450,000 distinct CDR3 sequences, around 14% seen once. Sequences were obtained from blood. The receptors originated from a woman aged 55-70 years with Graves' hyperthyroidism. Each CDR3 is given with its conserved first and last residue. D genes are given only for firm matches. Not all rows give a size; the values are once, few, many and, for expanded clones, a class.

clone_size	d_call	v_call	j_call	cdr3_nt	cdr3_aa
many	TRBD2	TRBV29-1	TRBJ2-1	TGCAGCGTGGTGGGACTAGCGGGAACCTACAATGAGCAGTTCTTC	CSVVGLAGTYNEQFF
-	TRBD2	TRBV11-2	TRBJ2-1	TGTGCCAGCAGCTTAGACGCGGGAGGCGATGAGCAGTTCTTC	CASSLDAGGDEQFF
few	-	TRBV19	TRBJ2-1	TGTGCCAGTAGTATAGGGACATCGATATGGGACAATGAGCAGTTCTTC	CASSIGTSIWDNEQFF
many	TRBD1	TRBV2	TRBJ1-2	TGTGCCAGCAGCGGGACAGGGGGCAACTATGGCTACACCTTC	CASSGTGGNYGYTF
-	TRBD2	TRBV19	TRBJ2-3	TGTGCCAGTAGTAAGGGGACTAGCGGGGACGGGACAGATACGCAGTATTTT	CASSKGTSGDGTDTQYF
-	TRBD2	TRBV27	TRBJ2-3	TGTTCCAGCAGTCGAGCGGGAGACGGGGATACGCAGTATTTT	CSSSRAGDGDTQYF
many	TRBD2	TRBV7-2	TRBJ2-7	TGTGCCAGCAGCTTAGCGCGGGGACTAGCCGACGAGCAGTACTTC	CASSLARGLADEQYF
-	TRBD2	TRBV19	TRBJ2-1	TGTGCCAGTAGAAGAGCGGGAGGGATCAGAGATGAGCAGTTCTTC	CASRRAGGIRDEQFF
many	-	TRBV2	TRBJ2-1	TGTGCCTCAAGTCGTGGGCAGGGGAATAATGAGCAGTTCTTC	CASSRGQGNNEQFF
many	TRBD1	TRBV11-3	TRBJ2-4	TGTGCCAGCAGCTTAGGACAGGGGTGGACGGACATTCAGTACTTC	CASSLGQGWTDIQYF
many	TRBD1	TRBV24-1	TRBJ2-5	TGTGCCACCAGTGATGCCGACAGGGTAGAGACCCAGTACTTC	CATSDADRVETQYF
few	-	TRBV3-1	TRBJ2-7	TGTGCCAGCAGCCCGACACCCCGGAGCTCCTACGAGCAGTACTTC	CASSPTPRSSYEQYF
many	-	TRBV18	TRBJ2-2	TGTGCCAGCTCACCCGGGACTGATAACACCGGGGAGCTGTTTTTT	CASSPGTDNTGELFF
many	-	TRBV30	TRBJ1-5	TGTGCCTGGAGCTCCAGGGACGCTCAGCCCCAGCATTTT	CAWSSRDAQPQHF
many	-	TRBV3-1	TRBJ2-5	TGTGCCAGCAGCCAAGGGGGACAGCATGGCGGGGCCCAGTACTTC	CASSQGGQHGGAQYF
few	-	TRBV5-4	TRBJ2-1	TGTGCCAGCAGCCCTCCTTCTGACTCTGAGCAGTTCTTC	CASSPPSDSEQFF
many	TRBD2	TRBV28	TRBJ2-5	TGTGCCAGCAAGGAGGGTAGCGGGAGGTTGCAAGAGACCCGGTACTTC	CASKEGSGRLQETRYF
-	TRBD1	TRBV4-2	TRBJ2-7	TGTGCCAGCAGCCCCCTTACAGGGGAGTCCTACGAGCAGTACTTC	CASSPLTGESYEQYF
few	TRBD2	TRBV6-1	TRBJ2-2	TGTGCCAGCACCCGGGGGAGCGGGAGGGTAACCGGGGAGCTGTTTTTT	CASTRGSGRVTGELFF
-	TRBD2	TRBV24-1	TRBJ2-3	TGTGCCACCAGTGATCCGGGACTAGCGGGAGAGACAGATACGCAGTATTTT	CATSDPGLAGETDTQYF
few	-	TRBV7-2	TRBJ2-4	TGTGCCAGCAGCAAAGCGGGCCCCCTAGCCAAAAACATTCAGTACTTC	CASSKAGPLAKNIQYF
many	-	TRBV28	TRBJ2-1	TGTGCCAGCAGTTCAGGGTTGAACGAGCAGTTCTTC	CASSSGLNEQFF
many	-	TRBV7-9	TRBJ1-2	TGTGCCAGCAGCTTATCGGGGGCCGGGGGCGGCGGCTACACCTTC	CASSLSGAGGGGYTF
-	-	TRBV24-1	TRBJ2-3	TGTGCCACCAGTGATTTTTCGGGGGCACGTGCAGATACGCAGTATTTT	CATSDFSGARADTQYF
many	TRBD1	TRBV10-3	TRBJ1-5	TGTGCCATCAGTTACGGACAGGGCGCGGGACAGCCCCAGCATTTT	CAISYGQGAGQPQHF
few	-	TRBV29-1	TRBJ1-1	TGCAGCGTATCAGGGTTTTTGGACACTGAAGCTTTCTTT	CSVSGFLDTEAFF
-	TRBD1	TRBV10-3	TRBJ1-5	TGTGCCATCGGGTTCGCGGGGACAGGGGATCAGCCCCAGCATTTT	CAIGFAGTGDQPQHF
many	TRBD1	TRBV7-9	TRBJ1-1	TGTGCCAGCAGCGCCCGAGACAGGGTCACTGAAGCTTTCTTT	CASSARDRVTEAFF
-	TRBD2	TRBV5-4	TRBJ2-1	TGTGCCAGCAGCCTTGATGCTAGCGGGAGAGTTGAGCAGTTCTTC	CASSLDASGRVEQFF
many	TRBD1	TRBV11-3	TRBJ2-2	TGTGCCAGCAACCATCGGACAGGGAACACCGGGGAGCTGTTTTTT	CASNHRTGNTGELFF
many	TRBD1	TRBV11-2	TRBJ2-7	TGTGCCAGCAGCTCTCTACCACAGGGGGCCTACGAGCAGTACTTC	CASSSLPQGAYEQYF
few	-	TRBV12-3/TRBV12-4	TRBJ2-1	TGCGCCAGCAGCCAAATGGGGGCTACCGCTTCCTACAATGGGCAGTTCTTC	CASSQMGATASYNGQFF
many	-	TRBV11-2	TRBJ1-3	TGTGCCAGCAGCTCTAGTCGCCAGGCCTCTGGAAACACCATATATTTT	CASSSSRQASGNTIYF
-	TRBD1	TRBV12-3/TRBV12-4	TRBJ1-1	TGTGCCAGCAGTACAGGGGGCCGGATGAACACTGAAGCTTTCTTT	CASSTGGRMNTEAFF
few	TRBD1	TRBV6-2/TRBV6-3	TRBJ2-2	TGTGCCAGCAGTTATGACAGGGCCGGAGCCGGGGAGCTGTTTTTT	CASSYDRAGAGELFF
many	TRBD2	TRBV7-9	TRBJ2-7	TGTGCCAGCAGTTTGAGCGGGAGATACGAGCAGTACTTC	CASSLSGRYEQYF
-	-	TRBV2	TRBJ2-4	TGTGCCAGCACTCTAGGGAGTGGGGCGGCCAAAAACATTCAGTACTTC	CASTLGSGAAKNIQYF
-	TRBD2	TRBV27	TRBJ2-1	TGTGCCAGCAGTTCGGGACTAGCGGTCCCCAATGAGCAGTTCTTC	CASSSGLAVPNEQFF
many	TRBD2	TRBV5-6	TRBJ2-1	TGTGCCAGCAGCTGGGGGACTAGCGGATACAATGAGCAGTTCTTC	CASSWGTSGYNEQFF
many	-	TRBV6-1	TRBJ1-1	TGTGCCAGCAGACAAGGACTGATGAACACTGAAGCTTTCTTT	CASRQGLMNTEAFF
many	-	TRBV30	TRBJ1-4	TGTGCCTGGAGTGGAGGGGATAATGAAAAACTGTTTTTT	CAWSGGDNEKLFF
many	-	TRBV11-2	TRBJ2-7	TGTGCCAGCAGCCGACTATTCTCCTACGAGCAGTACTTC	CASSRLFSYEQYF
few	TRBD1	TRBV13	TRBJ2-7	TGTGCCAGCAGCAAGGGACAGAACGGCCTCGAGCAGTACTTC	CASSKGQNGLEQYF
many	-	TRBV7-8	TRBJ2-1	TGTGCCAGCAGCGTGTGGTCAGGGTTTCTAGCGTCCTACTACAATGAGCAGTTCTTC	CASSVWSGFLASYYNEQFF
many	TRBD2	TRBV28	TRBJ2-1	TGTGCCAGCAGTTTACCTGGGACTAGCGGGAGGAATGAGCAGTTCTTC	CASSLPGTSGRNEQFF
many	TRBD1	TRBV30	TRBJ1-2	TGTGCCTGGAACCGACAGGGGCAGAACTATGGCTACACCTTC	CAWNRQGQNYGYTF
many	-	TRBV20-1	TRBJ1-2	TGCAGTGCTGGGGATTCCCTTAGGGATGGCTACACCTTC	CSAGDSLRDGYTF